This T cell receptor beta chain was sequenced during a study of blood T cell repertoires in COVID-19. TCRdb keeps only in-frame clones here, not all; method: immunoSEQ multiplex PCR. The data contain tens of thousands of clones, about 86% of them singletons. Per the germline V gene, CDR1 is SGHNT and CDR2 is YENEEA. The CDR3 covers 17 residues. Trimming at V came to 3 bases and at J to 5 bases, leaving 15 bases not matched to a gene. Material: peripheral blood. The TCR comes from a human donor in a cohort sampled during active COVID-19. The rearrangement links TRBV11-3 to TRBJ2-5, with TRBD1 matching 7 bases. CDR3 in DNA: TGTGCCAGCAGCTTTTCTTATGATATAGGGGGCCGTGAGACCCAGTACTTC. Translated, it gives CASSFSYDIGGRETQYF.